Listed below are T cell receptor beta chains from one sample, sequenced in a study of blood T cell repertoires in COVID-19. Measured with immunoSEQ multiplex PCR; TCRdb has only the in-frame clones, and not every one. The table lists tens of thousands of clones, around 82% of them singletons. Sequences were obtained from peripheral blood. These receptors were obtained from a woman of 80 years or more with acute or convalescent COVID-19. Both conserved end residues are part of each CDR3.

j_call | v_call | cdr3_length | cdr3_aa
TRBJ2-5 | TRBV27 | 16 | CASGTSGRVWVETQYF
TRBJ1-1 | TRBV12-3/TRBV12-4 | 13 | CASSYTRDTEAFF
TRBJ1-6 | TRBV6-5 | 14 | CASSQGQGSSPLHF
TRBJ2-4 | TRBV27 | 13 | CASSFREGPLKYF
TRBJ1-6 | TRBV14 | 15 | CASSQTGTANSPLHF
TRBJ2-7 | TRBV10-2 | 17 | CASSLGQGFSLSYEQYF
TRBJ1-1 | TRBV5-1 | 15 | CASSFRADSNTEAFF
TRBJ1-4 | TRBV30 | 12 | CAWGTGGEKLFF
TRBJ2-7 | TRBV15 | 14 | CATSRDITGGEQYF
TRBJ2-1 | TRBV18 | 18 | CASSPLTGTSGNHNEQFF